Below are 20 T cell receptor beta chains sequenced from a single sample in a study of cytomegalovirus exposure and HLA in healthy donors (dated 2017 in TCRdb). Library preparation used the immunoSEQ multiplex PCR assay. TCRdb holds this immuneACCESS table with in-frame rearrangements only. Some clones are missing; in checked studies, unresolved V genes explain under half, and the rest has no known cause. The sample profile shows about 250,000 clones; about 88% of them were found once. Of the sample, about 12% falls within the top ten clones. The specimen was PBMCs. The receptor set was obtained from a man between 18 and 29 years old in good health and CMV-seropositive.

There are a few counts of this clone. The genes are TRBV6-5 and TRBJ2-5, with 7 bases fitting TRBD1. CDR3 size: 13 residues. Germline values: CDR1 MNHEY, CDR2 SVGAGI. After removal of 2 bases from V and 7 bases from J, the junction contained 4 bases not matched to a gene. The DNA of the CDR3 is TGTGCCAGCAGTTACCTCCCAGGGGGGACCCAGTACTTC. Amino acid sequence: CASSYLPGGTQYF.

The V and J genes are TRBV6-5 and TRBJ1-2; no clear D. Germline CDR1 MNHEY, CDR2 SVGAGI. This CDR3 contains 16 residues. V lost 0 bases and J lost 0, with 11 bases in between. This chain's CDR3 is CASSYSMRGANYGYTF. CDR3 nucleotide sequence: TGTGCCAGCAGTTACTCGATGCGGGGAGCTAACTATGGCTACACCTTC.

The J gene is TRBJ1-6, the V gene TRBV27; maybe TRBD1 (5 bases). Trimming took 8 bases from V and 7 from J, leaving 12 bases between them. The CDR3 contains 13 residues. Per germline, CDR1 MNHEY and CDR2 SMNVEV (reference sequence). CDR3 residues: CASAGTGNSPLHF. The DNA for the CDR3 is TGTGCCAGCGCCGGGACGGGAAATTCACCCCTCCACTTT.

The J gene is TRBJ2-2, the V gene TRBV29-1; D is ambiguous. The CDR3 is made up of 15 amino acids. Germline V gene data show CDR1 as SQVTM and CDR2 as ANQGSEA. Trimming took 6 bases from V and 6 from J, leaving 20 bases between them. CDR3 nucleotide sequence: TGCAGCGTACGGTTTAGCAGGAACAATGCCGGGGAGCTGTTTTTT. It is translated as CSVRFSRNNAGELFF.

This clone was seen a handful of times. The V call is TRBV2, the J call TRBJ1-5; D uncertain. CDR1 is SNHLY and CDR2 is FYNNEI in the germline V gene. V lost 8 bases to trimming and J lost 3 bases, with 11 bases between them. The length of the CDR3 is 13 residues. The CDR3 DNA reads as TGTGCCAGCGCGGTTTGGCTCAATCAGCCCCAGCATTTT. Translation gives CASAVWLNQPQHF.

The rearrangement uses TRBV2 and TRBJ2-3; 8 nucleotides agree with TRBD2. Germline V gives CDR1 SNHLY, CDR2 FYNNEI. The V segment lost 11 bases and the J segment 3 bases; nucleotides outside the gene matches: 7. This CDR3 region has 13 residues. This CDR3 reads CARKAGETDTQYF. CDR3 in DNA: TGTGCCCGCAAAGCGGGAGAGACAGATACGCAGTATTTT.

This chain joins TRBV6-6 and TRBJ2-7; D not resolved. Between the trimmed V and J ends, which lost 2 bases and 0 bases, there was a span of 2 bases. Germline CDR1 reads MNHNY; CDR2 reads SVGAGI (reference sequence). This CDR3 has 12 amino acids. CDR3 sequence reads: CASSYSSYEQYF. CDR3 nucleotide sequence: TGTGCCAGCAGTTACAGCTCCTACGAGCAGTACTTC.

This clone was picked up one time. The chain links TRBV27 to TRBJ2-3, with 8 bases that match TRBD1. The germline V gene encodes CDR1 MNHEY and CDR2 SMNVEV (reference sequence). The CDR3 is made up of 15 amino acids. The J segment lost 0 bases and the V segment lost 5 bases, leaving 4 bases of the junction unmatched. The CDR3 DNA reads as TGTGCCAGCAGTCAACGACAGGGGAGCACAGATACGCAGTATTTT. Translated: CASSQRQGSTDTQYF.

V is TRBV27 and J is TRBJ2-7, with 7 positions matching TRBD2. CDR1 and CDR2 from the germline V gene are MNHEY and SMNVEV (reference sequence). The CDR3 length is 17 residues. V lost 2 bases, J lost 4 bases, and 14 bases stayed unmatched. CDR3 amino acids: CASSLQSPRGSGYEQYF. As DNA, the CDR3 is TGTGCCAGCAGTTTACAGAGTCCGCGCGGGAGCGGGTACGAGCAGTACTTC.

The genes are TRBV5-1 and TRBJ2-5, with D perhaps assigned TRBD1 or TRBD2 (5 bases each). V shed 2 bases and J shed 1 base, with 21 bases lying between them. The CDR3 totals 18 residues. CDR1 SGHRS and CDR2 YFSETQ come from the germline V gene. The CDR3: CASSFPGRTGGFQETQYF. DNA for the CDR3: TGCGCCAGCAGCTTCCCGGGGCGGACTGGTGGGTTCCAAGAGACCCAGTACTTC.

This chain uses TRBV7-9 with TRBJ2-1, with D perhaps matching TRBD2 (5 bases). CDR1 is SEHNR, CDR2 FQNEAQ, per germline (reference sequence). The V end was cut by 5 bases, the J end by 0 bases, with 14 bases between. The CDR3 runs 16 residues. In DNA, the CDR3 is TGTGCCAGCAGCCCCCCCGAGCGGAGCTCCTACAATGAGCAGTTCTTC. It encodes CASSPPERSSYNEQFF. Filled out from reference TRBV7-9 and TRBJ2-1, the complete variable domain reads DTGVSQNPRHKITKRGQNVTFRCDPISEHNRLYWYRQTLGQGPEFLTYFQNEAQLEKSRLLSDRFSAERPKGSFSTLEIQRTEQGDSAMYLCASSPPERSSYNEQFFGPGTRLTVL.

The CDR3 bases are TGTGCCAGCAGCCCCCGACAGGGACAAGAGCAGTTCTTC. Its translation: CASSPRQGQEQFF. The genes are TRBV13 and TRBJ2-1; 7 bases align to TRBD1. Germline trimming cut 5 bases from V and 10 bases from J; bases unmatched to any gene: 8. CDR1 and CDR2 (germline): PRHDT, FYEKMQ (reference sequence). The CDR3 sequence is 13 residues long.

The chain links TRBV2 to TRBJ1-1; 8 nucleotides line up with TRBD1. This CDR3 comprises 14 residues. The V gene's germline CDR1 is SNHLY and CDR2 FYNNEI. V shed 3 bases, J shed 10 bases, and the junction held 10 bases outside the gene matches. CDR3 DNA: TGTGCCAGCAGTGAGCAGGGGGCGCTCGGAGGAGCTTTCTTT. Protein product: CASSEQGALGGAFF. The whole variable domain, filled in from reference TRBV2 and TRBJ1-1, reads EPEVTQTPSHQVTQMGQEVILRCVPISNHLYFYWYRQILGQKVEFLVSFYNNEISEKSEIFDDQFSVERPDGSNFTLKIRSTKLEDSAMYFCASSEQGALGGAFFGQGTRLTVV.

The chain couples TRBV9 to TRBJ2-7; 8 nucleotides align to TRBD1. CDR3 length: 14 residues. Unmatched junction bases numbered 8, after V lost 4 bases and J lost 5 bases. CDR1 and CDR2 from the germline V gene are SGDLS and YYNGEE. The DNA of the CDR3 is TGTGCCAGCAGCTCCCAGGACAGGGCGAACGAGCAGTACTTC. Amino acid sequence: CASSSQDRANEQYF. The whole variable domain, remainder taken from reference TRBV9 and TRBJ2-7, is DSGVTQTPKHLITATGQRVTLRCSPRSGDLSVYWYQQSLDQGLQFLIQYYNGEERAKGNILERFSAQQFPDLHSELNLSSLELGDSALYFCASSSQDRANEQYFGPGTRLTVT.

This clone has just one count. V is TRBV10-1 and J is TRBJ2-7; D gene ambiguous. With 2 bases removed from V and 5 bases from J, the gap between germline ends came to 16 bases. This CDR3 spans 15 amino acids. CDR1 and CDR2 (germline): WNHNN, SYGVQD (reference sequence). The DNA for the CDR3 is TGCGCCAGCAGTGAGGGAGCAGGAGCCCAGGACGAGCAGTACTTC. Translating it yields CASSEGAGAQDEQYF.

This clone was observed once. The V gene is TRBV18, the J gene TRBJ2-7; 11 bases are shared with TRBD2. Germline lookup yields CDR1 KGHSH and CDR2 LQKENI. There are 15 residues in the CDR3. With V trimmed by 6 bases and J by 4 bases, 8 bases remained unmatched. CDR3 sequence: CASSLIAGGPYEQYF. In DNA, the CDR3 is TGTGCCAGCTCGCTTATAGCGGGAGGGCCATACGAGCAGTACTTC.

V usage is TRBV11-2 and J usage is TRBJ2-1; D possibly corresponds to TRBD1 (5 bases). With 3 bases removed from V and 6 bases from J, the gap between germline ends came to 15 bases. Germline CDR1 and CDR2: SGHAT and FQNNGV. CDR3 length: 15 residues. The CDR3 coding sequence is TGTGCCAGCAGCTTGGGGCCGGCAGCCCTCAATGAGCAGTTCTTC. It translates to CASSLGPAALNEQFF.

The V call is TRBV7-3, the J call TRBJ2-5; tentatively, D is TRBD2 (5 bases). Trimming took 6 bases from V and 4 from J, leaving 12 bases between them. Per germline, CDR1 SGHTA and CDR2 FQGTGA. This CDR3 contains 13 residues. CDR3 sequence reads: CASSYREGETQYF. CDR3 DNA: TGTGCCAGCAGTTATCGAGAGGGAGAGACCCAGTACTTC.

The chain uses TRBV7-9 and TRBJ1-2; maybe TRBD1 (5 bases). V lost 7 bases, J lost 8 bases, and 26 bases lay in between. CDR1 SEHNR and CDR2 FQNEAQ come from the germline V gene (reference sequence). The CDR3 is 16 residues long. CDR3 amino acids: CASNDVSRDLRRGYTF. Here the CDR3 DNA reads TGTGCCAGCAACGACGTTAGCCGGGACCTCCGTCGCGGCTACACCTTC. Full variable domain (missing parts from reference TRBV7-9 and TRBJ1-2): DTGVSQNPRHKITKRGQNVTFRCDPISEHNRLYWYRQTLGQGPEFLTYFQNEAQLEKSRLLSDRFSAERPKGSFSTLEIQRTEQGDSAMYLCASNDVSRDLRRGYTFGSGTRLTVV.

This clone came up a few times. V is TRBV15 and J is TRBJ1-5; D is possibly TRBD1 (6 bases). Germline CDR1 and CDR2: LNHNV and YYDKDF (reference sequence). The germline V and J ends were trimmed by 8 bases and 6 bases, with 20 bases remaining between them. The CDR3 totals 15 residues. CDR3 DNA: TGTGCCACCGCTAGGGGCAGGGGATTAGGTCAGCCCCAGCATTTT. This encodes CATARGRGLGQPQHF.